Following are 32 T cell receptor beta chains from one sample sequenced in a study of shared clonotypes between healthy human individuals. Method: immunoSEQ multiplex PCR; TCRdb's copy keeps in-frame clones and lacks some. The sample lists 850,000 to 1,100,000 clones; roughly 77% were seen once. The sequencing sample was made of memory CD4+ T cells from PBMCs. The subset here: CD45RA-negative fraction. Receptors originate from a man between 18 and 35 years old in good health. Some clones in this sample may be carry-over from other donors' samples.

CDR3 residues: CASRIGNTEAFF. In DNA, the CDR3 is TGTGCCAGCCGGATTGGCAACACTGAAGCTTTCTTT. The genes are TRBV6-1 and TRBJ1-1; the D is unclear. Trimming stripped 8 bases from V and 2 bases from J, with 9 bases between. This CDR3 spans 12 amino acids. The germline V gene has CDR1 MNHNS and CDR2 SASEGT.

This clone was seen only a few times. The DNA for the CDR3 is TGTGCCAGCAGTGACCCGACTAGCGGGAGTCGCCACGAGCAGTACTTC. Its protein product is CASSDPTSGSRHEQYF. This chain links TRBV27 with TRBJ2-7, with TRBD2 matching over 12 bases. The CDR3 is 16 residues long. With 5 bases clipped from V and 5 bases from J, the junction kept 10 bases outside the gene matches. Germline CDR1 and CDR2: MNHEY and SMNVEV (reference sequence).

This clone has only a few counts. The V gene is TRBV2, the J gene TRBJ2-2; D is unresolved. The ends were cut back, 11 bases at V and 6 bases at J, with 16 bases in the middle. Germline CDR1 is SNHLY and CDR2 is FYNNEI. This CDR3 contains 13 residues. The CDR3 region has the DNA TGTGCCGGCCGCCTTTTTACGTCCGGGGAGCTGTTTTTT. It translates to CAGRLFTSGELFF.

The chain uses TRBV28 and TRBJ2-7; 9 nucleotides line up with TRBD1. V lost 6 bases, J lost 4 bases, and 13 bases stayed unmatched. Per the germline V gene, CDR1 is MDHEN and CDR2 is SYDVKM. This CDR3 comprises 16 residues. CDR3 residues: CASRVPGTGRGYEQYF. CDR3 in DNA: TGTGCCAGCAGAGTACCGGGGACAGGGAGGGGGTACGAGCAGTACTTC.

As to this clone: A read error is possible here, since a much larger clone lies one base away. The rearrangement uses TRBV27 and TRBJ1-2, with TRBD1 identical over 9 bases. Germline V gene data show CDR1 as MNHEY and CDR2 as SMNVEV (reference sequence). With 4 bases clipped from V and 4 bases from J, the junction kept 1 base outside the gene matches. This CDR3 spans 13 amino acids. This CDR3 is CASSSGQGYGYTF. The CDR3 nucleotides are TGTGCCAGCAGTTCGGGACAGGGCTATGGCTACACCTTC.

The chain carries TRBV7-8 and TRBJ2-2; a possible D gene is TRBD2 (6 bases). V dropped 5 bases and J dropped 1 base, with 14 bases sitting between them. This CDR3 has 16 amino acids. CDR1 is SGHVS, CDR2 FQNEAQ, per germline. DNA for the CDR3: TGTGCCAGCAGCCCCAGGGTCGGGGGGAACACCGGGGAGCTGTTTTTT. Its translation is CASSPRVGGNTGELFF.

V gene TRBV10-3 combines with J gene TRBJ1-2; TRBD1 might be the D (6 bases). The CDR3 runs 13 residues. The germline gives CDR1 ENHRY, CDR2 SYGVKD. Trimming cost V 5 bases and J 2 bases, with 9 bases left between them. The CDR3 DNA reads as TGTGCCATCAGTACAGGGATCAACTATGGCTACACCTTC. Protein product: CAISTGINYGYTF.

V and J are TRBV7-8 and TRBJ2-7; 8 bases match TRBD2. J gave up 3 bases and V 5 bases, and 6 bases lay outside the gene matches. The CDR3 consists of 14 residues. Germline V gene sequence: CDR1 SGHVS, CDR2 FQNEAQ. CDR3 residues: CASSKEAGVYEQYF. The DNA of the CDR3 is TGTGCCAGCAGCAAGGAAGCGGGAGTCTACGAGCAGTACTTC.

The gene calls are TRBV11-1 and TRBJ2-5; TRBD1 might be the D (6 bases). Germline assignment: CDR1 SGHAT and CDR2 FQDESV (reference sequence). Trimming removed 3 bases at V and 3 bases at J, with 8 bases between. The CDR3 is 13 amino acids. The CDR3 reads CASSLSGEETQYF. The CDR3, as DNA: TGTGCCAGCAGCTTGTCAGGGGAAGAGACCCAGTACTTC.

The count of this clone is one. A read error is possible here, since a much larger clone lies one base away. The rearrangement uses TRBV6-4 and TRBJ2-1, with D possibly called TRBD1 or TRBD2 (6 bases each). The CDR3 totals 14 residues. V shed 2 bases and J shed 11 bases, with 16 bases lying between them. Germline V gives CDR1 MRHNA, CDR2 SNTAGT. The CDR3 here is CASSDGGGGNKQFF. CDR3 nucleotide sequence: TGTGCCAGCAGTGACGGGGGCGGAGGGAATAAGCAGTTCTTC.

The chain couples TRBV7-5 to TRBJ2-2; the DNA was not compared with TRBD2, the D call given in the table. TRBV7-5 is a pseudogene locus. The CDR3 is 16 residues long. The CDR3 loop is CARSLLGLGNTGELFF. The DNA of the CDR3 is TGTGCCAGAAGCTTATTGGGACTAGGTAACACCGGGGAGCTGTTTTTT.

V is TRBV2 and J is TRBJ1-5, with D unresolved. Trimming cost V 7 bases and J 5 bases, with 15 bases left between them. Germline CDR1 reads SNHLY; CDR2 reads FYNNEI. The CDR3 spans 14 residues. CDR3 region: CASTKESGHQPQHF. The DNA of the CDR3 is TGTGCCAGCACCAAAGAGAGCGGGCATCAGCCCCAGCATTTT.

This clone was observed a single time. CDR3 DNA: TGTGCCAGCAGTTTAGGATACGGGGCTGGCTACACCTTC. Translating gives CASSLGYGAGYTF. The chain has TRBV28 and TRBJ1-2, with a possible D match to TRBD1 (5 bases). Germline V CDR1 and CDR2: MDHEN, SYDVKM. CDR3 length: 13 amino acids. V was trimmed by 2 bases and J by 7 bases, leaving 11 bases between them.

The V and J genes are TRBV5-1 and TRBJ2-3; D might be TRBD2 (6 bases). This CDR3 has 15 amino acids. Germline lookup yields CDR1 SGHRS and CDR2 YFSETQ. Trimming took 3 bases from V and 0 from J, leaving 11 bases between them. The CDR3 sequence is CASSSTGLSTDTQYF. CDR3 bases: TGCGCCAGCAGCTCGACGGGACTTAGCACAGATACGCAGTATTTT.

The chain employs TRBV6-6 and TRBJ2-1; TRBD1 agrees at 10 bases. Germline lookup yields CDR1 MNHNY and CDR2 SVGAGI (reference sequence). Germline trimming cut 7 bases from V and 14 bases from J; bases unmatched to any gene: 17. This CDR3 region has 15 residues. The CDR3 sequence is CASTSRGTGEGAEFF. In DNA, the CDR3 is TGTGCCAGCACCTCCCGGGGGACAGGGGAGGGAGCTGAGTTCTTC.

The gene calls are TRBV30 and TRBJ2-1; 7 bases align to TRBD2. Germline CDR1 is GTSNPN and CDR2 is SVGIG (reference sequence). The V gene end was trimmed by 2 bases and the J gene end by 7 bases; junction bases not matched to a gene: 11. The CDR3 is 15 residues long. This CDR3 is CAWSTHSGIINEQFF. CDR3 coding DNA: TGTGCCTGGAGTACACACAGCGGGATTATAAATGAGCAGTTCTTC.

V is TRBV5-1 and J is TRBJ2-7; 7 bases are shared with TRBD1. The germline gives CDR1 SGHRS, CDR2 YFSETQ. This CDR3 spans 14 amino acids. Germline trimming cut 1 base from V and 6 bases from J; bases unmatched to any gene: 7. This chain's CDR3 is CASSLIMAGGEQYF. As DNA, the CDR3 is TGCGCCAGCAGCTTGATTATGGCAGGGGGCGAGCAGTACTTC.

Concerning this clone: This CDR3 is also generated by other DNA sequences in the sample. The V gene is TRBV5-1, the J gene TRBJ1-1; D not certain. CDR3 size: 14 residues. CDR1 and CDR2 from the germline V gene are SGHRS and YFSETQ. Trimming took off 5 bases at V and 4 bases at J, with 15 bases between the two ends. The CDR3 reads CASSSQGLGTEAFF. DNA for the CDR3: TGCGCCAGCAGTTCCCAAGGGTTGGGCACTGAAGCTTTCTTT.

The chain employs TRBV4-1 and TRBJ2-6, with D perhaps matching TRBD1 (6 bases). Per the germline V gene, CDR1 is MGHRA and CDR2 is YSYEKL. CDR3 length: 16 residues. Trimming took off 4 bases at V and 4 bases at J, with 14 bases between the two ends. The CDR3 sequence: CASSRPTGHGANVLTF. The CDR3 DNA reads as TGCGCCAGCAGCCGACCAACAGGGCACGGGGCCAACGTCCTGACTTTC.

In its sample, this clone was seen a few times. The rearrangement joins TRBV9 to TRBJ2-1; 8 nucleotides agree with TRBD1. The germline V gene encodes CDR1 SGDLS and CDR2 YYNGEE. The length of the CDR3 is 16 residues. With V trimmed by 3 bases and J by 9 bases, 14 bases remained unmatched. The CDR3 loop reads CASSAIGTGDSSEQFF. The CDR3 DNA reads as TGTGCCAGCAGCGCAATTGGGACAGGCGACTCGAGTGAGCAGTTCTTC.

This clone was recorded once. Other DNA sequences in the same sample also yield this CDR3. V gene TRBV6-1 combines with J gene TRBJ1-1; no reliable D call. CDR3 size: 13 residues. Trimming took off 4 bases at V and 1 base at J, with 7 bases between the two ends. Germline lookup yields CDR1 MNHNS and CDR2 SASEGT. The CDR3 here is CASSAQENTEAFF. In nucleotides, the CDR3 is TGTGCCAGCAGTGCCCAGGAGAACACTGAAGCTTTCTTT.

V is TRBV25-1 and J is TRBJ2-1; 9 nucleotides align to TRBD1. CDR1 and CDR2 from the germline V gene are MGHDK and SYGVNS. The CDR3 has 16 residues. Losses at the gene ends were 4 bases for V and 5 bases for J; bases not matched to a gene: 9. The CDR3 region has the DNA TGTGCCAGCAGTGGCAACCTGGGACAGGGAGACAATGAGCAGTTCTTC. Translating it yields CASSGNLGQGDNEQFF.

The J gene is TRBJ2-1, the V gene TRBV5-1; TRBD1 agrees at 7 bases. V was pared by 4 bases and J by 8 bases, with 6 bases of the junction left unmatched. CDR3 length equals 13 residues. The germline V gene has CDR1 SGHRS and CDR2 YFSETQ. The CDR3 spells CASSLLQGDEQFF. The CDR3 DNA reads TGCGCCAGCAGCCTACTCCAGGGGGATGAGCAGTTCTTC.

In this sample, this clone turned up once. The chain has TRBV19 and TRBJ2-3, with 11 bases aligning to TRBD2. Germline-derived CDR1 and CDR2 are LNHDA and SQIVND (reference sequence). With V trimmed by 6 bases and J by 5 bases, 4 bases remained unmatched. CDR3 length: 14 amino acids. The CDR3 DNA reads TGTGCCAGTAGACTAGCGGGAGTGGAAGATACGCAGTATTTT. Translation: CASRLAGVEDTQYF. The full variable domain, in which reference TRBV19 and TRBJ2-3 provide the parts outside the CDR3, is DGGITQSPKYLFRKEGQNVTLSCEQNLNHDAMYWYRQDPGQGLRLIYYSQIVNDFQKGDIAEGYSVSREKKESFPLTVTSAQKNPTAFYLCASRLAGVEDTQYFGPGTRLTVL.

The rearrangement uses TRBV5-1 and TRBJ2-7, with TRBD1 matching over 10 bases. J gave up 4 bases and V 5 bases, and 9 bases lay outside the gene matches. The CDR3 covers 15 residues. The germline gives CDR1 SGHRS, CDR2 YFSETQ. CDR3 residues: CASSQTGQGTYEQYF. The DNA of the CDR3 is TGCGCCAGCAGTCAAACGGGACAGGGGACATACGAGCAGTACTTC.

The chain recombines TRBV29-1 with TRBJ2-7; 7 positions match TRBD1. Germline-derived CDR1 and CDR2 are SQVTM and ANQGSEA. The V gene end was trimmed by 3 bases and the J gene end by 1 base; junction bases not matched to a gene: 9. The CDR3 is made up of 15 amino acids. The CDR3 reads CSVEGWTGSSYEQYF. CDR3 sequence (DNA): TGCAGCGTTGAGGGGTGGACAGGTTCATCCTACGAGCAGTACTTC.

The sample holds many counts of this clone. This same CDR3 is encoded by further DNA sequences in the sample. The genes are TRBV25-1 and TRBJ1-3; D is unclear. The length of the CDR3 is 14 residues. Trimming took 2 bases from V and 0 from J, leaving 5 bases between them. Germline loops: CDR1 MGHDK, CDR2 SYGVNS. CDR3 coding DNA: TGTGCCAGCAGTGAACTCCACTCTGGAAACACCATATATTTT. Translated: CASSELHSGNTIYF.

The chain carries TRBV5-4 and TRBJ1-6; TRBD1 might be the D (5 bases). Germline loops: CDR1 SGHNT, CDR2 YYREEE (reference sequence). The CDR3 covers 15 residues. V lost 0 bases to trimming and J lost 9 bases, with 13 bases between them. As DNA, the CDR3 is TGTGCCAGCAGCTTGGCCGGGCAGGACATTTCACCCCTCCACTTT. It is translated as CASSLAGQDISPLHF. The variable domain in full, completed from reference TRBV5-4 and TRBJ1-6, reads ETGVTQSPTHLIKTRGQQVTLRCSSQSGHNTVSWYQQALGQGPQFIFQYYREEENGRGNFPPRFSGLQFPNYSSELNVNALELDDSALYLCASSLAGQDISPLHFGNGTRLTVT.

The CDR3 loop reads CASSSTDRGYGYTF. CDR3 bases: TGTGCCAGCAGCTCTACTGACAGGGGGTATGGCTACACCTTC. The gene calls are TRBV9 and TRBJ1-2, with 9 bases matching TRBD1. This CDR3 has 14 amino acids. From germline, CDR1 is SGDLS and CDR2 YYNGEE. The ends lost 4 bases at V and 5 bases at J; junction bases unmatched: 6.

The J gene is TRBJ1-2, the V gene TRBV6-1, with D uncertain. The CDR3 consists of 15 residues. CDR1 is MNHNS, CDR2 SASEGT, per germline. V was cut by 8 bases and J by 0 bases, with 16 bases left in between. CDR3 in amino acids: CASHLRPGTNYGYTF. The DNA of the CDR3 is TGTGCCAGCCACCTCCGGCCGGGTACTAACTATGGCTACACCTTC.

This clone has just a few counts. CDR3 sequence: CASSPNREAIQPQHF. In DNA form, the CDR3 reads TGTGCCAGCTCACCCAACAGGGAAGCGATTCAGCCCCAGCATTTT. The chain has TRBV18 and TRBJ1-5; D may be TRBD1 (6 bases). Trimming removed 3 bases at V and 6 bases at J, with 15 bases between. CDR1 is KGHSH, CDR2 LQKENI, per germline. The CDR3 length is 15 residues.

About this clone: Within the sample, other DNA sequences also encode this same CDR3. The genes are TRBV5-1 and TRBJ1-5, with D perhaps TRBD1 (5 bases). Trimming cost V 4 bases and J 0 bases, with 14 bases left between them. The CDR3 runs 16 residues. Germline V CDR1 and CDR2: SGHRS, YFSETQ. CDR3 DNA: TGCGCCAGCAGCCCCGGACACGGGGATAGCAATCAGCCCCAGCATTTT. It encodes CASSPGHGDSNQPQHF.